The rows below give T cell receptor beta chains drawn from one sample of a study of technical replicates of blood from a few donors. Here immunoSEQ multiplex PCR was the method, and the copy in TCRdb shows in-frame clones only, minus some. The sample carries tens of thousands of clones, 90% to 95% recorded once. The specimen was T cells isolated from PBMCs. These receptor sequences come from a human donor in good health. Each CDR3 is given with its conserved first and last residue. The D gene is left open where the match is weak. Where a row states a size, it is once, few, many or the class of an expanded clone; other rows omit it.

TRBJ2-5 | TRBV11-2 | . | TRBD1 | CASSYQGVETQYF | TGTGCCAGCAGTTATCAGGGGGTAGAGACCCAGTACTTC
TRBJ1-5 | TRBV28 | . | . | CASHWRGAGQPQHF | TGTGCCAGCCATTGGCGGGGGGCCGGGCAGCCCCAGCATTTT
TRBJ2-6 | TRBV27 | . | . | CASSGWRGANVLTF | TGTGCCAGCAGTGGGTGGAGGGGGGCCAACGTCCTGACTTTC
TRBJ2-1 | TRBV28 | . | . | CASSFEEGNEQFF | TGTGCCAGCAGTTTTGAGGAAGGAAATGAGCAGTTCTTC
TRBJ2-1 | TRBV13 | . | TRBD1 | CASSDRDRGNEQFF | TGTGCCAGCAGCGACCGGGACAGGGGGAATGAGCAGTTCTTC
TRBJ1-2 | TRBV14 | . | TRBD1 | CASSPGQVYGYTF | TGTGCCAGCAGCCCTGGACAGGTCTATGGCTACACCTTC
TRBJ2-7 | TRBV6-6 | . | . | CASSYRSDEQYF | TGTGCCAGCAGTTACCGGAGCGACGAGCAGTACTTC
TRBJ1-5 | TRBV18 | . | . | CASSPQGSYSNQPQHF | TGTGCCAGCTCACCCCAGGGCTCCTATAGCAATCAGCCCCAGCATTTT
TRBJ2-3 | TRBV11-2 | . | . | CASSQVRGTDTQYF | TGTGCCAGCAGCCAGGTTAGGGGAACAGATACGCAGTATTTT
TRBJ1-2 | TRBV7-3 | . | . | CASSSWGGSNYGYTF | TGTGCCAGCAGCTCCTGGGGCGGTTCTAACTATGGCTACACCTTC
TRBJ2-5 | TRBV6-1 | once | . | CASSDLFVGVEETQYF | TGTGCCAGCAGTGATCTGTTCGTGGGAGTAGAAGAGACCCAGTACTTC
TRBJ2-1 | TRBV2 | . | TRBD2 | CASRRTSGSIYEQFF | TGTGCCAGCCGACGGACTAGCGGGAGTATCTATGAGCAGTTCTTC
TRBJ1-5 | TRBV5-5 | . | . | CASSPSQRAQPQHF | TGTGCCAGCAGCCCTAGCCAACGGGCACAGCCCCAGCATTTT
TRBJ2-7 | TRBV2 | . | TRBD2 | CASREGTSGSSYEQYF | TGTGCCAGCAGGGAAGGGACTAGCGGGAGCTCCTACGAGCAGTACTTC
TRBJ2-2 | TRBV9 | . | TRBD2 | CASSVRGDTGELFF | TGTGCCAGCAGCGTGCGGGGGGACACCGGGGAGCTGTTTTTT
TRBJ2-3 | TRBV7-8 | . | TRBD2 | CASSLVLAGARSDTQYF | TGTGCCAGCAGCTTAGTCCTAGCGGGAGCCCGTTCTGATACGCAGTATTTT
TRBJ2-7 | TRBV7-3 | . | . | CASSLMGGPYEQYF | TGTGCCAGCAGCTTAATGGGGGGTCCGTACGAGCAGTACTTC
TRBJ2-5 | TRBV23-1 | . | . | CASSQSTGPLRYQETQYF | TGCGCCAGCAGTCAATCTACAGGGCCTCTCCGGTACCAAGAGACCCAGTACTTC
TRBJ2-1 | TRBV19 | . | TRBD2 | CASNPGLAGYNEQFF | TGTGCCAGTAACCCTGGACTAGCGGGGTACAATGAGCAGTTCTTC
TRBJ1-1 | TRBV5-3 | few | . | CARSLYDKNTEAFF | TGTGCCAGAAGCTTGTATGACAAGAACACTGAAGCTTTCTTT
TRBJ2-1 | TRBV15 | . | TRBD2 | CATSRDLGLVLSYNEQFF | TGTGCCACCAGCAGAGATCTTGGACTAGTCCTTTCCTACAATGAGCAGTTCTTC
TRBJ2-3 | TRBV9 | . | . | CASSVWDSSTDTQYF | TGTGCCAGCAGCGTTTGGGACTCAAGCACAGATACGCAGTATTTT
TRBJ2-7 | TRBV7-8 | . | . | CASSLGQPYEQYF | TGTGCCAGCAGCTTAGGACAGCCCTACGAGCAGTACTTC